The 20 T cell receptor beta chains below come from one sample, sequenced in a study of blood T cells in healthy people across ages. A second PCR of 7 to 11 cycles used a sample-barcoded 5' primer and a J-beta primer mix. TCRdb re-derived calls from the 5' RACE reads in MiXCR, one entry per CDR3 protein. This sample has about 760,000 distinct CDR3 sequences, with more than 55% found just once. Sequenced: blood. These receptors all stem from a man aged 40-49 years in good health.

This chain's CDR3 is CASSPGSTNEKLFF. The CDR3 nucleotides are TGTGCCAGCAGCCCAGGGTCAACTAATGAAAAACTGTTTTTT. The chain has TRBV9 and TRBJ1-4, with a possible D match to TRBD1 (5 bases). Germline V gene lookup returns CDR1 SGDLS and CDR2 YYNGEE. The length of the CDR3 is 14 residues. Deletions cut 4 bases from V and 0 bases from J, with 7 bases between.

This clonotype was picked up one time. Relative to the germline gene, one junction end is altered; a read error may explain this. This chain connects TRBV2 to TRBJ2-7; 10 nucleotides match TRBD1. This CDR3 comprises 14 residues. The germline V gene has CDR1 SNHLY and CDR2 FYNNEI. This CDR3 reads CASMRDRGSYERYF. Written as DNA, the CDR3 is TGTGCCAGCATGAGGGACAGGGGATCTTACGAGCGGTACTTC.

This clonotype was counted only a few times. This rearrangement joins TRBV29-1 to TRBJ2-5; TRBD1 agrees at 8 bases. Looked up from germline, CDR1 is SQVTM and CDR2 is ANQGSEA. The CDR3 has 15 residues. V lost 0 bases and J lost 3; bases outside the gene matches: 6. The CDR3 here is CSVEDTGGRKETQYF. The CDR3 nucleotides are TGCAGCGTTGAAGACACAGGGGGACGAAAAGAGACCCAGTACTTC.

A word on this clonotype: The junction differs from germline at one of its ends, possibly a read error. The CDR3 sequence: CAGSRGPAVSEQYF. CDR3 DNA sequence: TGTGCCGGCAGTCGAGGTCCCGCAGTGAGCGAGCAGTACTTC. The J gene is TRBJ2-7, the V gene TRBV7-6; D uncertain. The CDR3 is made up of 14 amino acids. The germline V gene has CDR1 SGHVS and CDR2 FNYEAQ.

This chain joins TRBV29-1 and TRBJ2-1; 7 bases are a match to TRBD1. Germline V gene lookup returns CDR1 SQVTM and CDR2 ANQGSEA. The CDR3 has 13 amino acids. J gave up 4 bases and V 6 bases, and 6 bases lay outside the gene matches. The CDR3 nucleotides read TGCAGCGTGGCCGGGACAGAGTACAATGAGCAGTTCTTC. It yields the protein CSVAGTEYNEQFF.

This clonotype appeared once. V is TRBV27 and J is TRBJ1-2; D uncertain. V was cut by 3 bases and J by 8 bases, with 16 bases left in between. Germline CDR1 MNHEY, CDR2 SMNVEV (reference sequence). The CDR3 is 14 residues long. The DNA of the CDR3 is TGTGCCAGCAGTTTGGATATGGGGTTCGAAGGCTACACCTTC. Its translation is CASSLDMGFEGYTF.

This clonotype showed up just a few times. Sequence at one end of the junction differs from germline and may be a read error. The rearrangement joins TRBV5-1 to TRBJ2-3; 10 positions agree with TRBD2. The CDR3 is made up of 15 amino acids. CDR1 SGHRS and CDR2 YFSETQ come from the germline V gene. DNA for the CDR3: TGTGCCAGCAGCTCACTAGCGGGGAGCACAGATACGCAGTATTTT. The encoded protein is CASSSLAGSTDTQYF.

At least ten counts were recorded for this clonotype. This chain's CDR3 is CASSQDRGYEQYF. CDR3 DNA: TGCGCCAGCAGCCAAGATAGGGGCTACGAGCAGTACTTC. This chain uses TRBV4-3 with TRBJ2-7, with TRBD1 as a possible D gene (5 bases). The CDR3 has 13 amino acids. Germline assignment: CDR1 LGHNA and CDR2 YSLEER. V lost 0 bases to trimming and J lost 3 bases, with 6 bases between them.

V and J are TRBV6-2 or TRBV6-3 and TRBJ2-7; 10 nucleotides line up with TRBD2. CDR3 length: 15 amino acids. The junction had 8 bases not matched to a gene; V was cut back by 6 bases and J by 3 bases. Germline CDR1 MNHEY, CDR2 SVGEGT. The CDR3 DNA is TGTGCCAGCAGGGACACTAGCGGGGATCTCTACGAGCAGTACTTC. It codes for CASRDTSGDLYEQYF.

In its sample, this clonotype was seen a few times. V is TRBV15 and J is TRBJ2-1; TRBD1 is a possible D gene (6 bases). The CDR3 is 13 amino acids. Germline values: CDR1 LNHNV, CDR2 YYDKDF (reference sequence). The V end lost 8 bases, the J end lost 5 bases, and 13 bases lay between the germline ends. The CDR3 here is CATGDTRHNEQFF. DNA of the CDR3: TGTGCCACCGGGGACACCCGACACAATGAGCAGTTCTTC. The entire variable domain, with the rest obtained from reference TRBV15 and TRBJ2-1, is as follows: DAMVIQNPRYQVTQFGKPVTLSCSQTLNHNVMYWYQQKSSQAPKLLFHYYDKDFNNEADTPDNFQSRRPNTSFCFLDIRSPGLGDTAMYLCATGDTRHNEQFFGPGTRLTVL.

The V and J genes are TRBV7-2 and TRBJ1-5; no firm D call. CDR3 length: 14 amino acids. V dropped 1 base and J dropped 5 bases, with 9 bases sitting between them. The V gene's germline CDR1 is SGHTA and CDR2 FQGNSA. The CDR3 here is CASSLGQNDQPQHF. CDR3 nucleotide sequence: TGTGCCAGCAGCTTAGGACAAAACGATCAGCCCCAGCATTTT. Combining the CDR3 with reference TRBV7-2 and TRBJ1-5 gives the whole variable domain GAGVSQSPSNKVTEKGKDVELRCDPISGHTALYWYRQSLGQGLEFLIYFQGNSAPDKSGLPSDRFSAERTGGSVSTLTIQRTQQEDSAVYLCASSLGQNDQPQHFGDGTRLSIL.

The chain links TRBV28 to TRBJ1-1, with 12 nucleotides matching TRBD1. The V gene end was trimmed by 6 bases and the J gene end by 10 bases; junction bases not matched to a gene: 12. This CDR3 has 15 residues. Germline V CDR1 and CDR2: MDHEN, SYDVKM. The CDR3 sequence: CASRSQGTGGALAFF. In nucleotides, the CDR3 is TGTGCCAGCAGATCCCAAGGGACAGGGGGCGCGTTAGCTTTCTTT.

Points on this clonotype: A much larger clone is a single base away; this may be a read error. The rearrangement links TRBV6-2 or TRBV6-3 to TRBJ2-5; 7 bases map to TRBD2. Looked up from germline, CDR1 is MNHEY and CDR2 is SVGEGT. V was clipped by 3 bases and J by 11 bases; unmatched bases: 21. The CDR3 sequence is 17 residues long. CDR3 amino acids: CASSYVMGGSPYNEQYF. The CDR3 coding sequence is TGTGCCAGCAGTTATGTTATGGGCGGGAGTCCCTACAATGAGCAGTACTTC.

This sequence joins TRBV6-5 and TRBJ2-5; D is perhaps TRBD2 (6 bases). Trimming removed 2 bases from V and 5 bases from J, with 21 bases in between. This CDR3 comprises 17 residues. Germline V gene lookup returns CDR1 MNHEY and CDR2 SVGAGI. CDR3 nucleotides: TGTGCCAGCAGTTACGAGCCAATGGCTAGGGCGGGGGAGACCCAGTACTTC. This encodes CASSYEPMARAGETQYF.

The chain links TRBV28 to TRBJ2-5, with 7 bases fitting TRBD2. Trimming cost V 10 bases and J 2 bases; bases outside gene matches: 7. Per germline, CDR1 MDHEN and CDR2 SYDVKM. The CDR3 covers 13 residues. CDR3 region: CANREAGQETQYF. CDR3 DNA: TGTGCCAACAGAGAAGCGGGGCAAGAGACCCAGTACTTC.

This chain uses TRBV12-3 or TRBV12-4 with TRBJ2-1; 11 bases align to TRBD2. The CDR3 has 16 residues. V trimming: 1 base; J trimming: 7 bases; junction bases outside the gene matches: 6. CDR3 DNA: TGTGCCAGCAGTTTAGGGATAGCGGGGGGGACTAATGAGCAGTTCTTC. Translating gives CASSLGIAGGTNEQFF.

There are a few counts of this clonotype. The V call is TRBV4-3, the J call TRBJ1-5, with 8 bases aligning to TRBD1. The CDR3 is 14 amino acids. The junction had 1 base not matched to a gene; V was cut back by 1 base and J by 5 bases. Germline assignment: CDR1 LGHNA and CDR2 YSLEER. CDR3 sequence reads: CASSQGTGHQPQHF. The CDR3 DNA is TGCGCCAGCAGCCAAGGGACAGGGCATCAGCCCCAGCATTTT.

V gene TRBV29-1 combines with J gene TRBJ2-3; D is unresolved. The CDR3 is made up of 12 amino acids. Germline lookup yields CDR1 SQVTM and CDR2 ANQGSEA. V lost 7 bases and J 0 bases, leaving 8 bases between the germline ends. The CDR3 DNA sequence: TGCAGCGGGGGATCTAGCACAGATACGCAGTATTTT. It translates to CSGGSSTDTQYF.

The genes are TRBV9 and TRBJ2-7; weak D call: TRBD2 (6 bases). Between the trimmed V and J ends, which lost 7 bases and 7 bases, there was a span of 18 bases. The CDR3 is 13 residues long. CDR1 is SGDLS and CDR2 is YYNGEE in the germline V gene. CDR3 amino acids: CASGTPEYNEQYF. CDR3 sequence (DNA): TGTGCCAGCGGGACTCCAGAATACAATGAGCAGTACTTC.

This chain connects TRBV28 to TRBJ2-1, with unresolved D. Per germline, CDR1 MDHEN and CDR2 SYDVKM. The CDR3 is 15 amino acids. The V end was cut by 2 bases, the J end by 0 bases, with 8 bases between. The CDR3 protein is CASSLEARSYNEQFF. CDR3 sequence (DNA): TGTGCCAGCAGTTTAGAGGCCCGCTCCTACAATGAGCAGTTCTTC.